Sequencing of this T cell receptor (beta chain) was carried out in a study of T cells expressing NK-cell markers. For each CDR3 protein, TCRdb gives one entry from its re-call of the 5' RACE reads, without DNA. The sample includes 300,000 to 450,000 distinct CDR3 sequences. Germline CDR1 is MNHNS and CDR2 is SASEGT. There are 16 residues in the CDR3. The J gene is TRBJ2-2, the V gene TRBV6-1; TCRdb proposes TRBD1, but this gene call is untestable without DNA. What was sequenced was blood T cells: a sorted CD56 or NKG2C T cell subset, CD4+ or CD8+ T cells, or bulk PBMC T cells (not recorded which). This sequence originates from a man aged 18 to 69 in good health. The CDR3 protein is CASSPVQGAKAGELFF.